The 28 T cell receptor beta chains below were found in one sample sequenced in a study of T-cell memory formation after mild COVID-19. TCRdb processed the 5' RACE reads anew with MiXCR; each CDR3 protein has one entry. The repertoire holds 100,000 to 120,000 distinct CDR3 sequences, with 15% to 20% as singletons. Material: PBMCs or a T cell subset sorted from them (not recorded which). The receptors originated from a man between 18 and 29 years old who had mild COVID-19 (a few samples of this study predate the infection). Cell type and time point are not known.

The chain recombines TRBV7-3 with TRBJ2-5; TRBD1 is a possible D gene (5 bases). The CDR3 is 17 amino acids. Trimming cost V 0 bases and J 3 bases, with 17 bases left between them. Germline CDR1 and CDR2: SGHTA and FQGTGA. CDR3 sequence (DNA): TGTGCCAGCAGCTTAACATCGATCCCAGGGCAGGAAGAGACCCAGTACTTC. Its translation is CASSLTSIPGQEETQYF.

This clonotype was recorded a few times. The gene calls are TRBV6-6 and TRBJ2-1, with TRBD2 matching 10 bases. The CDR3 totals 15 residues. With 2 bases clipped from V and 8 bases from J, the junction kept 6 bases outside the gene matches. From germline, CDR1 is MNHNY and CDR2 SVGAGI (reference sequence). CDR3 amino acids: CASSYRVAGGYEQFF. The CDR3 nucleotides are TGTGCCAGCAGTTACCGGGTAGCGGGGGGCTATGAGCAGTTCTTC.

The V call is TRBV6-5, the J call TRBJ2-6; the match to TRBD1 covers 7 bases. The CDR3 is 18 residues long. Germline V CDR1 and CDR2: MNHEY, SVGAGI. The ends lost 6 bases at V and 0 bases at J; junction bases unmatched: 11. The CDR3 DNA follows: TGTGCCAGCAGACGACAGGGAGCCATGCACTCTGGGGCCAACGTCCTGACTTTC. Its protein is CASRRQGAMHSGANVLTF.

This clonotype has a handful of counts. The gene calls are TRBV12-3 or TRBV12-4 and TRBJ1-2; D unclear. This CDR3 contains 12 residues. Trimming left V 6 bases short and J 2 bases short, with 7 bases between. CDR3 residues: CASRPRNYGYTF. The CDR3 DNA follows: TGTGCCAGCAGACCACGGAACTATGGCTACACCTTC.

This clonotype showed up just a few times. The chain employs TRBV2 and TRBJ2-5; perhaps D is TRBD1 or TRBD2 (6 bases each). The V gene's germline CDR1 is SNHLY and CDR2 FYNNEI. The V and J ends lost 8 bases and 6 bases respectively, with 13 bases between them. The CDR3 runs to 12 residues. CDR3 sequence (DNA): TGTGCCAGCGATGGGGGGCTGAAGACCCAGTACTTC. It codes for CASDGGLKTQYF.

This clonotype was detected a few times. V usage is TRBV5-1 and J usage is TRBJ2-6; D might be TRBD2 (5 bases). CDR1 and CDR2 (germline): SGHRS, YFSETQ. The ends were cut back, 1 base at V and 4 bases at J, with 15 bases in the middle. This CDR3 region has 17 residues. In DNA, the CDR3 is TGCGCCAGCAGCTTGCAGCGGCCCTTCAGGGGGGCCAACGTCCTGACTTTC. Protein sequence: CASSLQRPFRGANVLTF. The full variable domain, with the rest looked up from reference TRBV5-1 and TRBJ2-6, is KAGVTQTPRYLIKTRGQQVTLSCSPISGHRSVSWYQQTPGQGLQFLFEYFSETQRNKGNFPGRFSGRQFSNSRSEMNVSTLELGDSALYLCASSLQRPFRGANVLTFGAGSRLTVL.

The gene calls are TRBV3-1 and TRBJ1-2; possible D gene TRBD1, 6 bases. V lost 4 bases and J lost 7, with 16 bases in between. The CDR3 length is 14 residues. Per the germline V gene, CDR1 is LGHDT and CDR2 is YNNKEL (reference sequence). CDR3 in amino acids: CASSPHGGLGGYTF. In DNA form, the CDR3 reads TGTGCCAGCAGCCCCCACGGGGGGCTGGGTGGCTACACCTTC.

V usage is TRBV20-1 and J usage is TRBJ1-5; no clear D. V was trimmed by 1 base and J by 4 bases, leaving 11 bases between them. The CDR3 loop spans 14 amino acids. Germline V gene lookup returns CDR1 DFQATT and CDR2 SNEGSKA (reference sequence). The CDR3: CSARGGGLNQPQHF. The CDR3, as DNA: TGCAGTGCTAGAGGGGGAGGCCTAAATCAGCCCCAGCATTTT.

This clonotype was detected only a few times. V is TRBV4-3 and J is TRBJ2-3, with D tentatively TRBD1 (6 bases). V was shortened by 1 base and J by 0 bases, with 14 bases between the two germline ends. CDR3 length equals 17 residues. Per the germline V gene, CDR1 is LGHNA and CDR2 is YSLEER. The CDR3 DNA follows: TGCGCCAGCAGCCAAGTCCGTTCAGGGGCGAGCACAGATACGCAGTATTTT. It yields the protein CASSQVRSGASTDTQYF.

This clonotype has only a few counts. The J gene is TRBJ2-3, the V gene TRBV5-1, with 10 bases fitting TRBD2. The germline V gene has CDR1 SGHRS and CDR2 YFSETQ. There are 16 residues in the CDR3. V was clipped by 3 bases and J by 2 bases; unmatched bases: 6. Here the CDR3 reads CASSSFLAGATDTQYF. The DNA for the CDR3 is TGCGCCAGCAGCTCATTCCTAGCGGGGGCCACAGATACGCAGTATTTT.

This clonotype has a handful of counts. The chain recombines TRBV5-1 with TRBJ2-1; D may be TRBD1 (6 bases). Looked up from germline, CDR1 is SGHRS and CDR2 is YFSETQ. The length of the CDR3 is 16 residues. V lost 2 bases and J lost 9, with 21 bases in between. The CDR3 sequence: CASSFSGTSGFREQFF. CDR3 sequence (DNA): TGCGCCAGCAGCTTCTCCGGGACATCGGGTTTTCGTGAGCAGTTCTTC.

This rearrangement joins TRBV7-3 to TRBJ1-5; TRBD1 matches 7 bases. Germline CDR1 and CDR2: SGHTA and FQGTGA. The ends lost 5 bases at V and 7 bases at J; junction bases unmatched: 8. CDR3 size: 14 residues. CDR3 bases: TGTGCCAGCAGCATAGAAGGGGGCGGCCAGCCCCAGCATTTT. Translation: CASSIEGGGQPQHF.

The chain combines TRBV7-2 with TRBJ2-3; 10 bases match TRBD2. V dropped 1 base and J dropped 7; count of bases not matched to a gene: 11. The CDR3 contains 17 residues. Per germline, CDR1 SGHTA and CDR2 FQGNSA. The CDR3 sequence: CASSLVASGGATYTQYF. The DNA for the CDR3 is TGTGCCAGCAGCTTAGTAGCTAGCGGGGGAGCAACCTATACGCAGTATTTT. Variable domain in full (rest from reference TRBV7-2 and TRBJ2-3): GAGVSQSPSNKVTEKGKDVELRCDPISGHTALYWYRQSLGQGLEFLIYFQGNSAPDKSGLPSDRFSAERTGGSVSTLTIQRTQQEDSAVYLCASSLVASGGATYTQYFGPGTRLTVL.

This clonotype turned up a few times. This chain joins TRBV2 and TRBJ2-5, with D possibly being TRBD2 (6 bases). The germline gives CDR1 SNHLY, CDR2 FYNNEI. The CDR3 totals 13 residues. V lost 7 bases to trimming and J lost 5 bases, with 14 bases between them. DNA for the CDR3: TGTGCCAGCACTCGTTGGGGGGAGGAGACCCAGTACTTC. Residues: CASTRWGEETQYF.

Notes on this clonotype: One end of the junction fails to match germline, which may point to a read error. CDR3 in amino acids: CASSLAGPTGDTQYF. CDR3 bases: TGTGCCAGCAGCCTAGCGGGACCTACGGGAGATACGCAGTATTTT. This chain connects TRBV7-2 to TRBJ2-3; 9 bases are a match to TRBD2. Germline CDR1 reads SGHTA; CDR2 reads FQGNSA. CDR3 size: 15 residues.

The chain is built from TRBV10-2 and TRBJ2-2, with D uncertain. The CDR3 is made up of 16 amino acids. V was pared by 3 bases and J by 0 bases, with 11 bases between. Germline assignment: CDR1 WSHSY and CDR2 SAAADI. The CDR3 sequence is CASSDWAAPNTGELFF. The CDR3 DNA reads TGCGCCAGCAGTGACTGGGCAGCCCCGAACACCGGGGAGCTGTTTTTT.

This clonotype turned up a few times. V usage is TRBV11-2 and J usage is TRBJ2-3, with 8 bases aligning to TRBD2. Per germline, CDR1 SGHAT and CDR2 FQNNGV. The CDR3 has 14 residues. J was trimmed by 0 bases and V by 6 bases; bases with no gene match: 2. CDR3 region: CASSSGESTDTQYF. The CDR3 DNA reads TGTGCCAGCAGTAGCGGGGAGAGCACAGATACGCAGTATTTT.

This clonotype was picked up a small number of times. The gene calls are TRBV12-5 and TRBJ1-2; no firm D call. CDR1 and CDR2 (germline): LGHNT, FRNRAP. This CDR3 comprises 14 residues. The germline V and J ends were trimmed by 5 bases and 8 bases, with 18 bases remaining between them. This CDR3 is CASGGGVLSAGYTF. CDR3 in DNA: TGTGCTAGTGGTGGCGGGGTCCTGAGCGCCGGCTACACCTTC. Looking up the rest from reference TRBV12-5 and TRBJ1-2 gives the full variable domain: DARVTQTPRHKVTEMGQEVTMRCQPILGHNTVFWYRQTMMQGLELLAYFRNRAPLDDSGMPKDRFSAEMPDATLATLKIQPSEPRDSAVYFCASGGGVLSAGYTFGSGTRLTVV.

The table lists this clonotype with a few counts. The chain uses TRBV3-1 and TRBJ1-4; D gene ambiguous. V lost 4 bases to trimming and J lost 0 bases, with 3 bases between them. The germline CDR1 and CDR2 sequences are LGHDT and YNNKEL (reference sequence). The CDR3 extends over 13 amino acids. Here the CDR3 reads CASSRTTNEKLFF. The DNA of the CDR3 is TGTGCCAGCAGCCGCACAACTAATGAAAAACTGTTTTTT.

The rearrangement links TRBV5-1 to TRBJ2-1; maybe TRBD1 (6 bases). There are 14 residues in the CDR3. Trimming left V 5 bases short and J 4 bases short, with 13 bases between. The V gene's germline CDR1 is SGHRS and CDR2 YFSETQ. CDR3 protein: CASRPQGAYNEQFF. CDR3 nucleotides: TGCGCCAGCAGACCACAGGGTGCTTACAATGAGCAGTTCTTC.

CDR3 coding DNA: TGTGCCAGCGAACAGGGGATACAAGAGACCCAGTACTTC. It yields the protein CASEQGIQETQYF. This chain connects TRBV2 to TRBJ2-5; 7 nucleotides match TRBD1. In germline, CDR1 is SNHLY, CDR2 FYNNEI. Trimming removed 8 bases from V and 2 bases from J; junction bases left unmatched: 5. The CDR3 contains 13 residues.

The rearrangement links TRBV10-3 to TRBJ2-1; 10 nucleotides match TRBD2. The CDR3 totals 13 residues. Looked up from germline, CDR1 is ENHRY and CDR2 is SYGVKD. Trimming cost V 7 bases and J 8 bases; bases outside gene matches: 5. CDR3: CAIKSGGADEQFF. The CDR3 coding sequence is TGTGCCATCAAGAGCGGGGGGGCCGATGAGCAGTTCTTC.

The rearrangement joins TRBV7-2 to TRBJ2-1; no reliable D call. This CDR3 is 13 amino acids long. The V end lost 2 bases, the J end lost 0 bases, and 2 bases lay between the germline ends. In germline, CDR1 is SGHTA, CDR2 FQGNSA. Here the CDR3 DNA reads TGTGCCAGCAGCTTAAACTCCTACAATGAGCAGTTCTTC. Its protein is CASSLNSYNEQFF.

The chain employs TRBV10-3 and TRBJ2-7, with a weak D call TRBD2 (6 bases). CDR3 length: 13 residues. The germline V gene encodes CDR1 ENHRY and CDR2 SYGVKD. Trimming pared 6 bases from V and 2 bases from J, leaving 11 bases between. The CDR3 sequence: CAIRPSATYEQYV. CDR3 DNA: TGTGCCATCAGGCCTAGCGCCACCTACGAGCAGTACGTC.

This clonotype has only a few counts. This chain uses TRBV11-3 with TRBJ2-3; TRBD1 matches at 8 bases. CDR1 SGHNT and CDR2 YENEEA come from the germline V gene. The V gene end was trimmed by 4 bases and the J gene end by 4 bases; junction bases not matched to a gene: 10. The CDR3 spans 16 residues. The CDR3 protein is CASSSYLGQGADTQYF. The CDR3, as DNA: TGTGCCAGCAGCTCCTACCTCGGACAGGGTGCAGATACGCAGTATTTT.

The chain is built from TRBV15 and TRBJ2-1, with 7 bases fitting TRBD1. V gave up 5 bases and J gave up 5 bases; unmatched junction bases: 6. Germline assignment: CDR1 LNHNV and CDR2 YYDKDF (reference sequence). The CDR3 spans 14 residues. In DNA form, the CDR3 reads TGTGCCACCAGCCAGTCGACAGGGCACAATGAGCAGTTCTTC. Translated, it gives CATSQSTGHNEQFF. The full variable domain, with the rest looked up from reference TRBV15 and TRBJ2-1, is DAMVIQNPRYQVTQFGKPVTLSCSQTLNHNVMYWYQQKSSQAPKLLFHYYDKDFNNEADTPDNFQSRRPNTSFCFLDIRSPGLGDTAMYLCATSQSTGHNEQFFGPGTRLTVL.

There are a few counts of this clonotype. V and J are TRBV7-8 and TRBJ2-7; TRBD2 might be the D (5 bases). The V end was cut by 8 bases, the J end by 3 bases, with 14 bases between. CDR3 size: 13 residues. Germline V gives CDR1 SGHVS, CDR2 FQNEAQ. CDR3 DNA sequence: TGTGCCAGCGGCCCCGGAGGAGACTACGAGCAGTACGTC. Translation gives CASGPGGDYEQYV.

This chain connects TRBV29-1 to TRBJ2-3, with a tentative D call TRBD1 (7 bases). CDR1 is SQVTM, CDR2 ANQGSEA, per germline. V lost 7 bases and J 4 bases, leaving 18 bases between the germline ends. The CDR3 covers 14 residues. The CDR3 nucleotides read TGCAGCGGGACAGGCAGGGGAGGTTCAGATACGCAGTATTTT. Its translation is CSGTGRGGSDTQYF.